Listed below are T cell receptor beta chains from one sample, sequenced in a study of blood T cell repertoires in COVID-19. Using immunoSEQ multiplex PCR, the repertoire was profiled, and TCRdb retains in-frame clones only, with some absent. The sample lists about 220,000 clones, 85% to 90% occurring once. The sample comprised PBMCs or T cells enriched from blood (not recorded which). The receptors were gathered from a man aged 30-40 years who had been exposed to COVID-19. The CDR3 runs from the conserved cysteine through the conserved F or W. The D gene is left open where the match is weak.

TRBJ1-4 | . | 17 | TRBV28 | CASSPDRFLRWDEKLFF | TGTGCCAGCAGTCCCGACAGGTTCTTGAGGTGGGACGAAAAACTGTTTTTT
TRBJ2-1 | TRBD2 | 16 | TRBV10-3 | CATRTSGGNLYNEQFF | TGTGCCACCCGAACTAGCGGGGGAAACCTTTACAATGAGCAGTTCTTC
TRBJ2-2 | TRBD2 | 15 | TRBV3-1/TRBV3-2 | CASSQDGLAFGELFF | TGTGCCAGCAGCCAAGATGGACTAGCGTTCGGGGAGCTGTTTTTT
TRBJ1-2 | TRBD1 | 14 | TRBV2 | CASSAQGASDGYTF | TGTGCCAGCAGTGCCCAGGGGGCAAGTGATGGCTACACCTTC
TRBJ2-1 | TRBD1 | 14 | TRBV6-2/TRBV6-3 | CASSPGTAYNEQFF | TGTGCCAGCAGTCCGGGGACAGCTTACAATGAGCAGTTCTTC
TRBJ1-2 | . | 14 | TRBV5-6 | CASSLRGGASGYTF | TGTGCCAGCAGCCTAAGGGGGGGGGCGAGTGGCTACACCTTC
TRBJ2-7 | TRBD1 | 14 | TRBV5-1 | CASSPRNRGDEQYF | TGCGCCAGCAGCCCCCGGAACAGGGGAGACGAGCAGTACTTC
TRBJ1-5 | . | 16 | TRBV7-6 | CASSLGGPGDRQPQHF | TGTGCCAGCAGCTTAGGGGGGCCAGGGGACCGACAGCCCCAGCATTTT
TRBJ1-2 | . | 13 | TRBV5-6 | CASYTGFQRGYTF | TGTGCCAGCTACACGGGGTTCCAGAGGGGCTACACCTTC
TRBJ2-4 | . | 17 | TRBV4-1 | CASSQDLEGVAKNIQYF | TGCGCCAGCAGCCAAGATCTAGAGGGGGTGGCCAAAAACATTCAGTACTTC
TRBJ2-3 | . | 11 | TRBV20-1 | CSSGRTDTQYF | TGCAGTAGCGGTCGCACAGATACGCAGTATTTT
TRBJ1-5 | . | 13 | TRBV30 | CAWSVPGRQPQHF | TGTGCCTGGAGTGTACCCGGTCGGCAGCCCCAGCATTTT
TRBJ1-1 | . | 13 | TRBV11-2 | CASSFRLNTEAFF | TGTGCCAGCAGCTTTCGGTTGAACACTGAAGCTTTCTTT
TRBJ1-1 | . | 13 | TRBV5-1 | CASSLGAGDEAFF | TGCGCCAGCAGCTTGGGGGCAGGGGATGAAGCTTTCTTT
TRBJ1-5 | TRBD1 | 18 | TRBV4-1 | CASSQDGVGDRGNQPQHF | TGCGCCAGCAGCCAAGATGGGGTAGGAGACAGGGGCAATCAGCCCCAGCATTTT
TRBJ2-2 | . | 15 | TRBV4-3 | CASSQEGSGAGELFF | TGCGCCAGCAGCCAAGAGGGGTCCGGGGCCGGGGAGCTGTTTTTT
TRBJ1-4 | . | 19 | TRBV5-4 | CASSDLGSWGDETNEKLFF | TGTGCCAGCAGCGACCTCGGGAGTTGGGGTGATGAGACTAATGAAAAACTGTTTTTT
TRBJ2-3 | . | 14 | TRBV7-3 | CASSPPDSPDTQYF | TGTGCCAGCAGCCCCCCGGATAGCCCAGATACGCAGTATTTT
TRBJ1-1 | TRBD1 | 16 | TRBV18 | CASSPETGGVGTEAFF | TGTGCCAGCTCACCGGAGACAGGGGGCGTTGGGACTGAAGCTTTCTTT
TRBJ2-2 | . | 15 | TRBV5-1 | CASSLGGGNTGELFF | TGCGCCAGCAGCTTGGGAGGGGGAAACACCGGGGAGCTGTTTTTT